The entry that follows covers one T cell receptor (beta chain) sequence. Its antigen is unknown. This CDR3 has 15 amino acids. Germline trimming cut 7 bases from V and 3 bases from J; bases unmatched to any gene: 11. Germline V CDR1 and CDR2: LGHNA, YSLEER. This record belongs to a study of cytomegalovirus exposure and HLA in healthy donors. Findings and limits, study-wide: Accurate prediction of HLA-A and HLA-B alleles (for most subjects) was reportedly achieved from TCR beta sequences. A later analysis found most CMV-associated TCR beta chains apparently HLA-restricted. Some V segments could not be told apart, so they were left out, TRBV6-2 and TRBV6-3 among them. Later analysis demonstrated an association between a missense DCLRE1C variant and TCR beta V- and J-gene trimming.

Primers for the PCR totalled 60 Vbeta and 13 Jbeta. Assay: immunoSEQ multiplex PCR; the TCRdb copy retains only in-frame clones and omits some. In the table there are some 89,000 clones, 80% to 90% of which are singletons. This TCR derives from a woman aged 25 to 39 in good health and CMV-seronegative. This rearrangement joins TRBV4-3 to TRBJ1-2, with 7 positions matching TRBD1. The sequenced sample was PBMCs. Here the CDR3 DNA reads TGCGCCAGCACCAGGAGTACCAGGGGGGACTATGGCTACACCTTC. This sequence encodes CASTRSTRGDYGYTF.